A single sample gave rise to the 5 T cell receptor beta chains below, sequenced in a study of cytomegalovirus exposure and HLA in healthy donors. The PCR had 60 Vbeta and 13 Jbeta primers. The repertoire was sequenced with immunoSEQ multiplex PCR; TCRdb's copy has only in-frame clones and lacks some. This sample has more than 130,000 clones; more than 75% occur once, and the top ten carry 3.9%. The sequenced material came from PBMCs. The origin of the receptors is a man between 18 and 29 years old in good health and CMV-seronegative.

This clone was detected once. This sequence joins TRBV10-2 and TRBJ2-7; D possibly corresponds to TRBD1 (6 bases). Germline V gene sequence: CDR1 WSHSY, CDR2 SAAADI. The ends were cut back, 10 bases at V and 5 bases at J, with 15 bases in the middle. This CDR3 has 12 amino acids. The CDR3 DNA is TGCGCCACCGTCGAACAGGGTGACGAGCAGTACTTC. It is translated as CATVEQGDEQYF.

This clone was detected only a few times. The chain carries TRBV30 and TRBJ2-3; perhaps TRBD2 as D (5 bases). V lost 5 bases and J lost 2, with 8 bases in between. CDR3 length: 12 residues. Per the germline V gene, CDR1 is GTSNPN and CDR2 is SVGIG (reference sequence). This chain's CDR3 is CAWHRDTDTQYF. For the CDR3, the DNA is TGTGCCTGGCACCGGGACACAGATACGCAGTATTTT.

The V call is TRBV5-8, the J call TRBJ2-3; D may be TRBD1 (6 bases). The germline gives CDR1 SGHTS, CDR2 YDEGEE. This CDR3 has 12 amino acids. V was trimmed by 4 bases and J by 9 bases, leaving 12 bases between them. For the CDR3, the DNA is TGTGCCAGCAGCCCTCCAGGGGTGACGCAGTATTTT. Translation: CASSPPGVTQYF. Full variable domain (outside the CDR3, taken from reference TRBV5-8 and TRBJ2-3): EAGVTQSPTHLIKTRGQQATLRCSPISGHTSVYWYQQALGLGLQFLLWYDEGEERNRGNFPPRFSGRQFPNYSSELNVNALELEDSALYLCASSPPGVTQYFGPGTRLTVL.

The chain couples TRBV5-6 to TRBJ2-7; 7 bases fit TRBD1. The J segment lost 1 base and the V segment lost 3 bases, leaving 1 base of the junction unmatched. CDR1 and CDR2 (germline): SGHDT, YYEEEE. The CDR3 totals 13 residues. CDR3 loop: CASSWDSSYEQYF. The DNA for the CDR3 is TGTGCCAGCAGCTGGGACAGTTCCTACGAGCAGTACTTC.

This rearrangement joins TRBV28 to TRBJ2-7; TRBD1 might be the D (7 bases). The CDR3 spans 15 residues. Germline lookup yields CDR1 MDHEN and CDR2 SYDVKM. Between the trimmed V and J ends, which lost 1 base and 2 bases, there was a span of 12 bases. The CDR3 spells CASSLSGGIAYEQYF. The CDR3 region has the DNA TGTGCCAGCAGTTTATCAGGGGGGATTGCCTACGAGCAGTACTTC. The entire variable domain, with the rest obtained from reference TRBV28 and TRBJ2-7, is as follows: DVKVTQSSRYLVKRTGEKVFLECVQDMDHENMFWYRQDPGLGLRLIYFSYDVKMKEKGDIPEGYSVSREKKERFSLILESASTNQTSMYLCASSLSGGIAYEQYFGPGTRLTVT.